This T cell receptor (beta chain) stems from a study of shared clonotypes between healthy human individuals. Findings and caveats of the study: Clonotypes shared by all four donors outscored non-shared clonotypes in generation probability.

Per the germline V gene, CDR1 is SGDLS and CDR2 is YYNGEE. The CDR3 is 16 residues long. V was clipped by 4 bases and J by 9 bases, with 25 bases between them. Naive CD8 cells comprised CD45RO-negative, CCR7-positively selected cells, excluding terminally differentiated effector memory CD45RA+ cells. Donors, healthy HIV-negative adults, lacked recent acute infections or vaccinations. TCRdb's table, derived via immunoSEQ multiplex PCR, lists solely in-frame clones and lacks some. The top ten clones hold 0.9% to 1.4% of a sample with 2 million or so clones, about 95% of them seen once. Details on this clone: The antigen remains undetermined.

Sequencing was performed on naive CD8+ T cells sorted from blood. The receptor's source is a man younger than 35 in good health. This rearrangement joins TRBV9 to TRBJ1-1; D unclear. The CDR3, as DNA: TGTGCCAGCAGCTTAGGAACGGGAGACCGAGAAGTGCAAGCTTTCTTT. It yields the protein CASSLGTGDREVQAFF.